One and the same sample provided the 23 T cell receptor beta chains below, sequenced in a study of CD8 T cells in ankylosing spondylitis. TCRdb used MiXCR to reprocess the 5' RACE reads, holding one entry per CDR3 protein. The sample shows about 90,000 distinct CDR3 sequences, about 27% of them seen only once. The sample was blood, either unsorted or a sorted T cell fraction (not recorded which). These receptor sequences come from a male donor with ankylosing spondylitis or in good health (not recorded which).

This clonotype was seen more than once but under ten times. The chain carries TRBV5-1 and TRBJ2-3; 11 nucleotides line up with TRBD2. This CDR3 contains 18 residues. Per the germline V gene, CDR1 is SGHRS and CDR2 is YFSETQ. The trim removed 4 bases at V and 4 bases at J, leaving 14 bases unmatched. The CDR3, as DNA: TGCGCCAGCAGCCCCTCGATCCTCACTAGCGGGAGATCAGATACGCAGTATTTT. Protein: CASSPSILTSGRSDTQYF.

CDR3 nucleotide sequence: TGTGCCAGCAGCGTAGATCGAGAGCGGGTCTTCTACAATGAGCAGTTCTTC. Its translation: CASSVDRERVFYNEQFF. This chain uses TRBV9 with TRBJ2-1; a weak D match, TRBD2 (6 bases). Trimming took 0 bases from V and 3 from J, leaving 16 bases between them. Germline loops: CDR1 SGDLS, CDR2 YYNGEE. This CDR3 spans 17 amino acids.

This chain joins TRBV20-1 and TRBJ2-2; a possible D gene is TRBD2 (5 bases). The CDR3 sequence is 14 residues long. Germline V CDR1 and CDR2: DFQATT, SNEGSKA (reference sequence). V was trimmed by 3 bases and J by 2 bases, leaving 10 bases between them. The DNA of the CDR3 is TGCAGTGCTAGTGAGCGGACCAACACCGGGGAGCTGTTTTTT. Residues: CSASERTNTGELFF.

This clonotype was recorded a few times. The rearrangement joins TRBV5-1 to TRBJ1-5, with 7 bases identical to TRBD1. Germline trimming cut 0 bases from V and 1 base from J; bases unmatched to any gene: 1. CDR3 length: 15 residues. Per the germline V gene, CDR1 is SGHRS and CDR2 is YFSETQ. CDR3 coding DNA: TGCGCCAGCAGCTTGGGGACAGGAAGCAATCAGCCCCAGCATTTT. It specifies CASSLGTGSNQPQHF.

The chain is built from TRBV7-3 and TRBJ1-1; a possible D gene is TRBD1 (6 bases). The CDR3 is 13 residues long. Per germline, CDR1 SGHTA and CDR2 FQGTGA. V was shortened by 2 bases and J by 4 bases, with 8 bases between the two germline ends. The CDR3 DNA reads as TGTGCCAGCAGCTTAGGGGGGCCCACTGAAGCTTTCTTT. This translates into CASSLGGPTEAFF.

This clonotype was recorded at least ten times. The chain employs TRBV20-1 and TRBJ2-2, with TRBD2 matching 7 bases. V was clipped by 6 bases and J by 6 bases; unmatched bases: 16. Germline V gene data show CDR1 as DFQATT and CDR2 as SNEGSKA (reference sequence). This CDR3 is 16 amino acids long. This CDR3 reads CSAKPMAGEDSGELFF. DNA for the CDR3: TGCAGTGCCAAACCGATGGCGGGAGAGGATTCCGGGGAGCTGTTTTTT.

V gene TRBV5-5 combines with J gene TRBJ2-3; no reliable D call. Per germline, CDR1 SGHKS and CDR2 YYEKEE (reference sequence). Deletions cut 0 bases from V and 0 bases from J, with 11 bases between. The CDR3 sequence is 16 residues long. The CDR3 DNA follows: TGTGCCAGCAGCTTGGGTCCCGACACTAGCACAGATACGCAGTATTTT. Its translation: CASSLGPDTSTDTQYF.

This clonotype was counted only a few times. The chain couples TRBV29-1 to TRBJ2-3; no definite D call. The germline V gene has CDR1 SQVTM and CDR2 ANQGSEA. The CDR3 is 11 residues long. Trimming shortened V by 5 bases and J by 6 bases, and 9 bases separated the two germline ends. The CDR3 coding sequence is TGCAGCGTTTCTGTGGCGGATACGCAGTATTTT. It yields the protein CSVSVADTQYF.

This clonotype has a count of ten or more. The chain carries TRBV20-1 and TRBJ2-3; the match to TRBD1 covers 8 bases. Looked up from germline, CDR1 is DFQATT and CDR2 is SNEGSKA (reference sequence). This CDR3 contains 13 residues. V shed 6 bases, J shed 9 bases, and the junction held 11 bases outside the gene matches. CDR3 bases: TGCAGTGCACACGGACAGGGCCTGGGGACGCAGTATTTT. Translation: CSAHGQGLGTQYF.

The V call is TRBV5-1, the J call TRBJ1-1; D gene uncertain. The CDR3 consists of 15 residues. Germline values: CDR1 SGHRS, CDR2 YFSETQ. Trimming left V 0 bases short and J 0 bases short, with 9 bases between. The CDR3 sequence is CASSLVGRLNTEAFF. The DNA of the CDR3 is TGCGCCAGCAGCTTGGTAGGCAGACTGAACACTGAAGCTTTCTTT.

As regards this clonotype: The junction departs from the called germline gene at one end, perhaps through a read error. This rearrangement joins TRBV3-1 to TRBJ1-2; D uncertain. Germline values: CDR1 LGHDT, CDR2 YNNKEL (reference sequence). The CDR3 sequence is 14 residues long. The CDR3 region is CASSVTASPYGDTF. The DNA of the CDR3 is TGTGCCAGCAGCGTAACCGCAAGCCCCTATGGCGACACCTTC.

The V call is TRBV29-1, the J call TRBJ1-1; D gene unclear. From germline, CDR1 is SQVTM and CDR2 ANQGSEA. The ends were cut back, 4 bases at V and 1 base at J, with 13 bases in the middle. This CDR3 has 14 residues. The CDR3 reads CSVGSLHSNTEAFF. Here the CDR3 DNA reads TGCAGCGTTGGAAGTCTGCATTCGAACACTGAAGCTTTCTTT.

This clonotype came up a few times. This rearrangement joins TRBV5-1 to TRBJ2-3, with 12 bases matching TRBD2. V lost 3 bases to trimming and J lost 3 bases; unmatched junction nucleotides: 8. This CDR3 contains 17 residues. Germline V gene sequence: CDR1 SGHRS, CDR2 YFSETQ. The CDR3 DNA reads TGCGCCAGCAGCTCGGCTGGCGGGACTAGCGGGACAGATACGCAGTATTTT. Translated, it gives CASSSAGGTSGTDTQYF.

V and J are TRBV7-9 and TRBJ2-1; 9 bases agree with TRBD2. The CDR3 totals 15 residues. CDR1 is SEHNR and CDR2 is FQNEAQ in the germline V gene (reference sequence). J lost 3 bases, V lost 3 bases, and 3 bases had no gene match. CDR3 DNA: TGTGCCAGCAGCTTTCGACTAGCGGTCTACAATGAGCAGTTCTTC. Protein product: CASSFRLAVYNEQFF. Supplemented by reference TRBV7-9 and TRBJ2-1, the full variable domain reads DTGVSQNPRHKITKRGQNVTFRCDPISEHNRLYWYRQTLGQGPEFLTYFQNEAQLEKSRLLSDRFSAERPKGSFSTLEIQRTEQGDSAMYLCASSFRLAVYNEQFFGPGTRLTVL.

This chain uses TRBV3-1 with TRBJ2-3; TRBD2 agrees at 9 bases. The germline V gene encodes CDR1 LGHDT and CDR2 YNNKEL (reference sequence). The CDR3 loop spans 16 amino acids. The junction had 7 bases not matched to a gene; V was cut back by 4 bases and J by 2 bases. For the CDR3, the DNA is TGTGCCAGCAGCCCGAGGACTAGCGCTTTCACAGATACGCAGTATTTT. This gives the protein CASSPRTSAFTDTQYF.

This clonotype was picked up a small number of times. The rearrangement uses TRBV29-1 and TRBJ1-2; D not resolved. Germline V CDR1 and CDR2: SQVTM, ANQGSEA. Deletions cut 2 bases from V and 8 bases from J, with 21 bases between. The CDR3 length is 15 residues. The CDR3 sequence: CSVELPAFRLQGYTF. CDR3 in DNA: TGCAGCGTTGAACTCCCCGCTTTCAGGTTGCAAGGCTACACCTTC.

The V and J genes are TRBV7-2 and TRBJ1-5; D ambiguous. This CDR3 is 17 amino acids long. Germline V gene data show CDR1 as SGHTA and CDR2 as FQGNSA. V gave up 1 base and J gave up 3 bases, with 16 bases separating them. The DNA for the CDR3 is TGTGCCAGCAGCTTAGTCGTCCAGGTCTTCAACAATCAGCCCCAGCATTTT. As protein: CASSLVVQVFNNQPQHF.

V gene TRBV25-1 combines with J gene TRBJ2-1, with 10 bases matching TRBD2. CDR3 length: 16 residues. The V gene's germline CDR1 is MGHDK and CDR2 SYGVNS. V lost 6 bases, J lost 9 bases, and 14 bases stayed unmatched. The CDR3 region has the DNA TGTGCCAGCAGCTCTAGCGGGAGTTTCAAGTTCGGTGAGCAGTTCTTC. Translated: CASSSSGSFKFGEQFF.

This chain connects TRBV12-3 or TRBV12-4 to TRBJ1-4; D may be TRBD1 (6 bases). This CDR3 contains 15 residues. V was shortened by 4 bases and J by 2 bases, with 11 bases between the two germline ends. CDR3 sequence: CASSSAGGTNEKLFF. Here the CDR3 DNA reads TGTGCCAGCAGTTCAGCCGGGGGCACTAATGAAAAACTGTTTTTT.

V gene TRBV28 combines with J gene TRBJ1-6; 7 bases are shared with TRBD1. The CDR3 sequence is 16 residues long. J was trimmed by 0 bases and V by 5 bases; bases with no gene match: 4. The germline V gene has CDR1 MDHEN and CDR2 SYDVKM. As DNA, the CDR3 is TGTGCCAGCAGTCGGGACAGCAGCTCCTATAATTCACCCCTCCACTTT. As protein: CASSRDSSSYNSPLHF.

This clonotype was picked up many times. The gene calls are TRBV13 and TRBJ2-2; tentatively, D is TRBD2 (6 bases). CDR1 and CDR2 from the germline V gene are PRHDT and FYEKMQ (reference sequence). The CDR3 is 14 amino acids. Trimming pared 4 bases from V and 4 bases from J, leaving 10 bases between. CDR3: CASSSGVSTGELFF. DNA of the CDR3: TGTGCCAGCAGCTCGGGAGTCTCCACCGGGGAGCTGTTTTTT.

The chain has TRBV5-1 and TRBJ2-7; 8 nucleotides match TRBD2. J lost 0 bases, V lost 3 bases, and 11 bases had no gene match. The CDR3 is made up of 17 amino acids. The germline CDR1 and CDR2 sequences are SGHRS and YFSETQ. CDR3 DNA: TGCGCCAGCAGCTCTCACTTTACTAGCGGCAACTCCTACGAGCAGTACTTC. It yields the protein CASSSHFTSGNSYEQYF.

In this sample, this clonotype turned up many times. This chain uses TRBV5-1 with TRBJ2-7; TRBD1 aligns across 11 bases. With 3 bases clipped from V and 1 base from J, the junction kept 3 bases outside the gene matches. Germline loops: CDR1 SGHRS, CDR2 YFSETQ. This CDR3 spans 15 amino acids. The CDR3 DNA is TGCGCCAGCAGCTCCCGGGACAGGGGGTCCTACGAGCAGTACGTC. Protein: CASSSRDRGSYEQYV.